This T cell receptor beta chain derives from a study of glioma-infiltrating T cells. Overall study findings and caveats: Tissue-blood divergence was below expectation in non-neoplastic patients, above in gliomas. CDR3 overlap between tissue and blood was very small.

This clonotype was recorded a few times. The antigen remains undetermined. TCR alpha and beta CDR3 regions were amplified from RNA using iRepertoire nested multiplex PCR. Input was 100-400 ng of tissue mRNA or PBMC total RNA. Using its own MiXCR run on the multiplex PCR reads, TCRdb lists one record per CDR3 protein. Among over 130,000 distinct CDR3 sequences, about two fifths were seen once, and the ten largest hold around 20%. V dropped 5 bases and J dropped 4 bases, with 7 bases sitting between them. Looked up from germline, CDR1 is SGHTA and CDR2 is FQGNSA. This CDR3 has 12 amino acids. The sequencing sample was made of glioma tissue, nonneoplastic brain tissue, or PBMCs (not recorded which). V gene TRBV7-2 combines with J gene TRBJ2-3; the D gene is possibly TRBD2 (5 bases). This TCR was sampled from a human donor with low-grade glioma or glioblastoma, undergoing nonglioma brain surgery, or in good health (not recorded which). The CDR3 DNA sequence: TGTGCCAGCAGCCCCGGGGCAGATACGCAGTATTTT. This codes for CASSPGADTQYF.